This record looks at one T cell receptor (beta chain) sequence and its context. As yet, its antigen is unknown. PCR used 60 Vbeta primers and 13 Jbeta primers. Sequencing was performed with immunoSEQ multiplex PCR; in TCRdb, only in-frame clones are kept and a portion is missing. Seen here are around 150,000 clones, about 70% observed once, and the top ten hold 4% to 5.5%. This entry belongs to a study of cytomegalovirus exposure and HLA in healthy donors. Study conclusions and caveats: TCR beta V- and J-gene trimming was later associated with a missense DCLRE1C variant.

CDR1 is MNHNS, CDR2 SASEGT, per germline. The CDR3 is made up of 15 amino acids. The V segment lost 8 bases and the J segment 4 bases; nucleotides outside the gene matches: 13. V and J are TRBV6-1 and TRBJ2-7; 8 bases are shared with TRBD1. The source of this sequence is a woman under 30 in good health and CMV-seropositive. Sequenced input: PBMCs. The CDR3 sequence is CASLENPGGLYEQYF. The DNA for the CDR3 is TGTGCCAGCCTAGAAAACCCAGGGGGCTTATACGAGCAGTACTTC.